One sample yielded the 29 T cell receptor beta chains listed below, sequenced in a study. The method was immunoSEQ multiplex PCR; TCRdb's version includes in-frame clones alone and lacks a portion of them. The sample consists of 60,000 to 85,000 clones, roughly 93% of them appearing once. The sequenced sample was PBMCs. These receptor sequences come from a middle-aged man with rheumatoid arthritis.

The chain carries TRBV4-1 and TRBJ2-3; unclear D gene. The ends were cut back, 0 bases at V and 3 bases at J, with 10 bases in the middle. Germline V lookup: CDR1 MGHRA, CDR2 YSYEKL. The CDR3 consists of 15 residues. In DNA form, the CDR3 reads TGCGCCAGCAGCCAAGATCAAGGCAAAACAGATACGCAGTATTTT. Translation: CASSQDQGKTDTQYF.

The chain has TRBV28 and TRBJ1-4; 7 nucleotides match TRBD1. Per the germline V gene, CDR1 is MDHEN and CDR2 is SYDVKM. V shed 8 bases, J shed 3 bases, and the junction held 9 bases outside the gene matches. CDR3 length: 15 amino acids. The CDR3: CASGAPGQSNEKLFF. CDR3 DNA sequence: TGTGCCAGCGGAGCCCCGGGACAGTCTAATGAAAAACTGTTTTTT.

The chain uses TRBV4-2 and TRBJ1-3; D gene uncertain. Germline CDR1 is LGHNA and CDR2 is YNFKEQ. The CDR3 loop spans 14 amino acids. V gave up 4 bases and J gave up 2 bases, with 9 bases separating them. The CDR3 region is CASSPGGPGNTIYF. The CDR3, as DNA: TGTGCCAGCAGCCCCGGAGGGCCTGGAAACACCATATATTTT.

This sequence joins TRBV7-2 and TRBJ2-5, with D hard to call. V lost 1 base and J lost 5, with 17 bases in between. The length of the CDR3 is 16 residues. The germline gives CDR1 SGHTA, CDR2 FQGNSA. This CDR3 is CASSLGWKTVSETQYF. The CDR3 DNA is TGTGCCAGCAGCTTAGGTTGGAAAACCGTTAGCGAGACCCAGTACTTC.

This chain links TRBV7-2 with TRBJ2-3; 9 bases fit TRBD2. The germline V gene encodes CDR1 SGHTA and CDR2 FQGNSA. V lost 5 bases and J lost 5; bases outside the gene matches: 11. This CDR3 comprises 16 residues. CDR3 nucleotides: TGTGCCAGCAGCGTCCAGGCGGGGGGGCCGTTAGATACGCAGTATTTT. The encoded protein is CASSVQAGGPLDTQYF.

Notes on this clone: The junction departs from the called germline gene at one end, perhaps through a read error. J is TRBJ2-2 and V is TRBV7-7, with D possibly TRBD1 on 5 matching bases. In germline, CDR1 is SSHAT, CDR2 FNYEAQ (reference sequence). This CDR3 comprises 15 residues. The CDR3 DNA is TGTGCTAGCAGCTTGGGGCCTTATGAGAGCGGGGAGCTGTTTTTT. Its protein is CASSLGPYESGELFF.

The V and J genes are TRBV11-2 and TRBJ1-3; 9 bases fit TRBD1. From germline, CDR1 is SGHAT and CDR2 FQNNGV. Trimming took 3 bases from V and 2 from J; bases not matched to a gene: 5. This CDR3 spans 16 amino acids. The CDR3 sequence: CASSFSTGGAGNTIYF. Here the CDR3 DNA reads TGTGCCAGCAGCTTCAGTACAGGGGGCGCTGGAAACACCATATATTTT.

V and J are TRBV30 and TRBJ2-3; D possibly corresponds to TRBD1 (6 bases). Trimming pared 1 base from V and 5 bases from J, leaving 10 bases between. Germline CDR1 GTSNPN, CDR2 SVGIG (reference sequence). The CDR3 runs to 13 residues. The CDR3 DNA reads TGTGCCTGGAGTGACAGGGTTGGAGATACGCAGTATTTT. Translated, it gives CAWSDRVGDTQYF.

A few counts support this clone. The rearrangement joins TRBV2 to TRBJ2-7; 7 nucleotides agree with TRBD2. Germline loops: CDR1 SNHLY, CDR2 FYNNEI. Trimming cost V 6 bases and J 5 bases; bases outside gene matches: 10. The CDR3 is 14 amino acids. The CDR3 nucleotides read TGTGCCAGCAGGTGGGGGGGAGCTCCCCACGAGCAGTACTTC. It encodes CASRWGGAPHEQYF.

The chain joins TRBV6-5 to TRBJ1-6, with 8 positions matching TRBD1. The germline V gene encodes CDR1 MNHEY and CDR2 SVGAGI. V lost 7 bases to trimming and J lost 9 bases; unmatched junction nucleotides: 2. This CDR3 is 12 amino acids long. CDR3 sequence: CASKTGASPLHF. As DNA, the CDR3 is TGTGCCAGCAAGACAGGGGCTTCACCCCTCCACTTT.

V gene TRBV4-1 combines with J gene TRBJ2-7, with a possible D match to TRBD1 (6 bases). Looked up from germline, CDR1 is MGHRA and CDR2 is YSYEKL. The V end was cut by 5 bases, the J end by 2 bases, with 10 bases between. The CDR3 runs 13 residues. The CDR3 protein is CASSLQGPYEQYF. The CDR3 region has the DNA TGCGCCAGCAGCTTACAGGGACCCTACGAGCAGTACTTC.

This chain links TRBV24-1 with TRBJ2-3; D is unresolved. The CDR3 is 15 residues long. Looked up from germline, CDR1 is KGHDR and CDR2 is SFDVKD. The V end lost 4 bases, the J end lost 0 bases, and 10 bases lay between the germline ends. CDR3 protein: CATSERRISTDTQYF. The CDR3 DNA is TGTGCCACCAGTGAGCGGCGGATTAGCACAGATACGCAGTATTTT.

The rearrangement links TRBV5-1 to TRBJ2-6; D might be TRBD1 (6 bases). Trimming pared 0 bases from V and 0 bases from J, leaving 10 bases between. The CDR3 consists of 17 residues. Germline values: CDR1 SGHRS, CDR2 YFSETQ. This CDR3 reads CASSLGTAFSGANVLTF. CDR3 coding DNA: TGCGCCAGCAGCTTGGGGACAGCATTCTCTGGGGCCAACGTCCTGACTTTC.

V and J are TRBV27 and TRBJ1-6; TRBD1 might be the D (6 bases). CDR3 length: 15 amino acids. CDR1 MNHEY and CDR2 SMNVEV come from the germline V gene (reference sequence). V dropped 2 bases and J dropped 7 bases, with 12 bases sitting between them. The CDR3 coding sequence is TGTGCCAGCAGTTTAGAGACAGGTGGCAATTCACCCCTCCACTTT. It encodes CASSLETGGNSPLHF.

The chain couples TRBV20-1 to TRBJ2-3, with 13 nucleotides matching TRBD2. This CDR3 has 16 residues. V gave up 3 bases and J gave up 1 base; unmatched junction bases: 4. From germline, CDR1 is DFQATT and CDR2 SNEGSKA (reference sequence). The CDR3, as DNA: TGCAGTGCTAGTGGCACTAGCGGGGGGGGCACAGATACGCAGTATTTT. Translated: CSASGTSGGGTDTQYF.

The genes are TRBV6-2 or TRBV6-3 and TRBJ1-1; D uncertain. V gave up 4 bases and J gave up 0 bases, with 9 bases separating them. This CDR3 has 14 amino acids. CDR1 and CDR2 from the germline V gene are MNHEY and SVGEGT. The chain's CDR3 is CASSSGRMNTEAFF. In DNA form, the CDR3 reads TGTGCCAGCAGTTCCGGACGGATGAACACTGAAGCTTTCTTT.

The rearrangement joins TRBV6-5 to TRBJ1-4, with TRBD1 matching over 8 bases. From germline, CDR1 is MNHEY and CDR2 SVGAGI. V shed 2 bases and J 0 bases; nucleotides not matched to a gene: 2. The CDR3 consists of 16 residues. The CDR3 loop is CASSYDRGATNEKLFF. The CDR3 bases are TGTGCCAGCAGTTACGACAGGGGAGCAACTAATGAAAAACTGTTTTTT.

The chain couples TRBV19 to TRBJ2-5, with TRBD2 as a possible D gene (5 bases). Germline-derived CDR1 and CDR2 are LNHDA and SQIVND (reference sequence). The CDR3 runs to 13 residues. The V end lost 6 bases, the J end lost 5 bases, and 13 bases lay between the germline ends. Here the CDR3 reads CASRTSPGETQYF. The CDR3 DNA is TGTGCCAGTAGGACATCTCCGGGGGAGACCCAGTACTTC.

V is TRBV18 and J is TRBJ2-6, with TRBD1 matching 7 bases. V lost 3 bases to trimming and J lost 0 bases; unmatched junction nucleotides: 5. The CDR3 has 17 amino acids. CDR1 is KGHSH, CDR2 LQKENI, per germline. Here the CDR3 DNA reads TGTGCCAGCTCACCCGGGACAGTTTACTCTGGGGCCAACGTCCTGACTTTC. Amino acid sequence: CASSPGTVYSGANVLTF.

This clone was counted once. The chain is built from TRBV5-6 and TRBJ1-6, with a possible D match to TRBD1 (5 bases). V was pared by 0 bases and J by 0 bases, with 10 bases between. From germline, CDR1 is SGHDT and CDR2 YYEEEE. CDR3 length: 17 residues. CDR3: CASSLVGADSYNSPLHF. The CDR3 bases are TGTGCCAGCAGCTTGGTAGGGGCAGACTCCTATAATTCACCCCTCCACTTT.

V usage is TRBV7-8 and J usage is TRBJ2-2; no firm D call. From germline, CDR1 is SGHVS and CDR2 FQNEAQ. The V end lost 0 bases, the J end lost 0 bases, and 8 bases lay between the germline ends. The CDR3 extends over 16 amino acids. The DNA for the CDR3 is TGTGCCAGCAGCTTAGCAGGGCAATCGAACACCGGGGAGCTGTTTTTT. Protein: CASSLAGQSNTGELFF.

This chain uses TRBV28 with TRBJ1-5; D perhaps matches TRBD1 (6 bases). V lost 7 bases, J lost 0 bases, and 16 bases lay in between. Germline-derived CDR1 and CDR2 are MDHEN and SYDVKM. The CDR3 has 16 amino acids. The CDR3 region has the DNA TGTGCCAGCACCCCCGTTGGGGGCCTTAGCAATCAGCCCCAGCATTTT. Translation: CASTPVGGLSNQPQHF.

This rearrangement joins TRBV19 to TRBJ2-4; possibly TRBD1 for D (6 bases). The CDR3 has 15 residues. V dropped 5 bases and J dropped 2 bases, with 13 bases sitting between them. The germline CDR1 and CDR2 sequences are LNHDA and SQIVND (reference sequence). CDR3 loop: CASSENRVTKNIQYF. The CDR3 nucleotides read TGTGCCAGTAGTGAAAACAGGGTGACCAAAAACATTCAGTACTTC.

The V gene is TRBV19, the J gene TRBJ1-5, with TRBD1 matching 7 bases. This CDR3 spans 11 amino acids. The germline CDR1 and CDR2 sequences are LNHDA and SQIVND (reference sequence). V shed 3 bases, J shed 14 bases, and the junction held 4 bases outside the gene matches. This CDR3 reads CASSIGDREHF. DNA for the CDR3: TGTGCCAGTAGTATCGGGGACAGAGAGCATTTT.

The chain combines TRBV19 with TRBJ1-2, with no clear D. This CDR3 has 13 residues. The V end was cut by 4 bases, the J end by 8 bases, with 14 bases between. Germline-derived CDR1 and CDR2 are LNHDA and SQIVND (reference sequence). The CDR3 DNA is TGTGCCAGTAGTACCCAGAAGCTTTTGGGCTACACCTTC. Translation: CASSTQKLLGYTF.

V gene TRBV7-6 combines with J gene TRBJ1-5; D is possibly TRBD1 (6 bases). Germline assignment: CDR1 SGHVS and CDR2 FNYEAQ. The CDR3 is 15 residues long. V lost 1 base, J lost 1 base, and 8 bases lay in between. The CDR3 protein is CASSLDRASNQPQHF. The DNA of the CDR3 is TGTGCCAGCAGCTTAGACAGGGCAAGCAATCAGCCCCAGCATTTT.

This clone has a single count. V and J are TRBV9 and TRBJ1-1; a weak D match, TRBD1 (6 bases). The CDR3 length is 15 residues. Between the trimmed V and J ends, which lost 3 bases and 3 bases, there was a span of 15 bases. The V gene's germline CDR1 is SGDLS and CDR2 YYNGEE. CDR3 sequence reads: CASSGKDSRDTEAFF. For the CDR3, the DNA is TGTGCCAGCAGCGGAAAGGACAGCCGAGACACTGAAGCTTTCTTT.

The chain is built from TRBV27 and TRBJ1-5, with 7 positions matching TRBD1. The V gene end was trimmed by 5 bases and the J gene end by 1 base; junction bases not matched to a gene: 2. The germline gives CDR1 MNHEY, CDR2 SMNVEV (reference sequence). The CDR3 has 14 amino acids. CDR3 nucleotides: TGTGCCAGCAGTCCAGGGGGGAGCAATCAGCCCCAGCATTTT. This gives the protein CASSPGGSNQPQHF.

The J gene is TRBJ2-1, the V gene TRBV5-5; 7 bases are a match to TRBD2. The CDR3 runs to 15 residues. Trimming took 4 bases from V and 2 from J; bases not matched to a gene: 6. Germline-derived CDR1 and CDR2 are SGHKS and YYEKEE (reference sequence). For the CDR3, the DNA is TGTGCCAGCAGCCGGGACTACCAGGCCTACAATGAGCAGTTCTTC. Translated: CASSRDYQAYNEQFF.